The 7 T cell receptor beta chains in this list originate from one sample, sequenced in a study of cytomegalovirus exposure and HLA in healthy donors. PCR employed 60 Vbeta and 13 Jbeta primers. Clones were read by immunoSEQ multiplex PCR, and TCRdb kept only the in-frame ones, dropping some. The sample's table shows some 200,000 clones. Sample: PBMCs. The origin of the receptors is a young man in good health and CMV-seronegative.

CDR3 DNA: TGTGCCTGGTTTGGGACAGTGAACACTGAAGCTTTCTTT. Its translation: CAWFGTVNTEAFF. This chain uses TRBV30 with TRBJ1-1, with TRBD1 matching 7 bases. This CDR3 is built from 13 residues. Germline V gene lookup returns CDR1 GTSNPN and CDR2 SVGIG (reference sequence). The J segment lost 0 bases and the V segment lost 5 bases, leaving 3 bases of the junction unmatched.

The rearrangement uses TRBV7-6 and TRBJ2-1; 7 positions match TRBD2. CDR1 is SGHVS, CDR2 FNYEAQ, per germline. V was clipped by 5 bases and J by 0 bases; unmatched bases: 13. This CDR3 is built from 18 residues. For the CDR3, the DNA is TGTGCCAGCAGCGTCCCCCCCCGGACTAGACACTCCTACAATGAGCAGTTCTTC. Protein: CASSVPPRTRHSYNEQFF.

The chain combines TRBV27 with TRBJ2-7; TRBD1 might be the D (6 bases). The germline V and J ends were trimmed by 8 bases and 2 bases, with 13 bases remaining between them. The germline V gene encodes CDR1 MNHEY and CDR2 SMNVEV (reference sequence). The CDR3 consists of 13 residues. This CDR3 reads CASGSTGPYEQYF. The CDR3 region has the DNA TGTGCCAGCGGGTCGACAGGCCCCTACGAGCAGTACTTC.

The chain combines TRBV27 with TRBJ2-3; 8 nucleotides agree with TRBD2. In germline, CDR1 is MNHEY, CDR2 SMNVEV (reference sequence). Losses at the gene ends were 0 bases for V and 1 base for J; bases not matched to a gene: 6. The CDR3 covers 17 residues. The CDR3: CASSLSSAGGRTDTQYF. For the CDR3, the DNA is TGTGCCAGCAGTTTATCGTCCGCGGGAGGTCGCACAGATACGCAGTATTTT.

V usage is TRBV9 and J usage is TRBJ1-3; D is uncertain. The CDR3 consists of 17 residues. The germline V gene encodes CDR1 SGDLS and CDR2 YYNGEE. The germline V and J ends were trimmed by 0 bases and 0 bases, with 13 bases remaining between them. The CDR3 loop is CASSVGLTPSSGNTIYF. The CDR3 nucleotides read TGTGCCAGCAGCGTAGGTTTGACACCAAGCTCTGGAAACACCATATATTTT. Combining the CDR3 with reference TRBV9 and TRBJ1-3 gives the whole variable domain DSGVTQTPKHLITATGQRVTLRCSPRSGDLSVYWYQQSLDQGLQFLIQYYNGEERAKGNILERFSAQQFPDLHSELNLSSLELGDSALYFCASSVGLTPSSGNTIYFGEGSWLTVV.

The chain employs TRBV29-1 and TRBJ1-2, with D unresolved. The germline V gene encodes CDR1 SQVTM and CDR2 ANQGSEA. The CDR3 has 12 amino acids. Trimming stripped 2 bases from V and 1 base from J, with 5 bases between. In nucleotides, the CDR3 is TGCAGCGTTGAACAGGATAACTATGGCTACACCTTC. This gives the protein CSVEQDNYGYTF.

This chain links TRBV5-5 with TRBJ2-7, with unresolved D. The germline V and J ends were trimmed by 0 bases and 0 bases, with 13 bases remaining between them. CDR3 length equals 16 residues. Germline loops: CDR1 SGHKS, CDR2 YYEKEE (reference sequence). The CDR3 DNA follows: TGTGCCAGCAGCTTGGAGGCCGGGTGGAGCTCCTACGAGCAGTACTTC. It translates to CASSLEAGWSSYEQYF.